This T cell receptor beta chain was obtained from a study of T cell responses to AZD1222 COVID-19 vaccine. Findings and caveats of the study: Among the donors, most were white British and more were female, and clonal diversity was possibly underestimated.

CDR3 length: 16 residues. CDR1 and CDR2 from the germline V gene are SGHRS and YFSETQ. V shed 5 bases and J 2 bases; nucleotides not matched to a gene: 9. On this clone: The antigen remains unidentified.

The data were produced by immunoSEQ multiplex PCR, yet TCRdb's version contains in-frame clones alone and is incomplete. Altogether approximately 140,000 clones are present, about nine tenths being singletons, with the ten largest covering 5.1%. The gene calls are TRBV5-1 and TRBJ2-3; 9 bases are shared with TRBD1. Sequenced here: peripheral blood, sampled on day 0 of AZD1222 vaccination. This TCR derives from an adult in good health. CDR3 nucleotides: TGCGCCAGCAGTTGGGTCGGGACAGGGCTCACAGATACGCAGTATTTT. It specifies CASSWVGTGLTDTQYF.